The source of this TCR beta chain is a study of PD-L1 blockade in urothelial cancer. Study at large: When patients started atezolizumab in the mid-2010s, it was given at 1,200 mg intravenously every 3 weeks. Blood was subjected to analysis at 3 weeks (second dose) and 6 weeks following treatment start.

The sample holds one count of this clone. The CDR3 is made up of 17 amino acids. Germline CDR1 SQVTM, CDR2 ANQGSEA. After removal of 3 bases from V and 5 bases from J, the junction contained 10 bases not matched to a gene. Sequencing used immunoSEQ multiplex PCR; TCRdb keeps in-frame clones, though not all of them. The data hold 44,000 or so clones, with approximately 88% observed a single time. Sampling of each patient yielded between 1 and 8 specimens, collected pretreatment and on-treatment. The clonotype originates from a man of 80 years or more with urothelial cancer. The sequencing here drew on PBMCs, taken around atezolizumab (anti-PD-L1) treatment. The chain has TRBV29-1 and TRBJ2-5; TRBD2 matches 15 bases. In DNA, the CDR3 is TGCAGCGTTGATGTGGGACTAGCGGGAGGTTCGGGTGAGACCCAGTACTTC. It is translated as CSVDVGLAGGSGETQYF.